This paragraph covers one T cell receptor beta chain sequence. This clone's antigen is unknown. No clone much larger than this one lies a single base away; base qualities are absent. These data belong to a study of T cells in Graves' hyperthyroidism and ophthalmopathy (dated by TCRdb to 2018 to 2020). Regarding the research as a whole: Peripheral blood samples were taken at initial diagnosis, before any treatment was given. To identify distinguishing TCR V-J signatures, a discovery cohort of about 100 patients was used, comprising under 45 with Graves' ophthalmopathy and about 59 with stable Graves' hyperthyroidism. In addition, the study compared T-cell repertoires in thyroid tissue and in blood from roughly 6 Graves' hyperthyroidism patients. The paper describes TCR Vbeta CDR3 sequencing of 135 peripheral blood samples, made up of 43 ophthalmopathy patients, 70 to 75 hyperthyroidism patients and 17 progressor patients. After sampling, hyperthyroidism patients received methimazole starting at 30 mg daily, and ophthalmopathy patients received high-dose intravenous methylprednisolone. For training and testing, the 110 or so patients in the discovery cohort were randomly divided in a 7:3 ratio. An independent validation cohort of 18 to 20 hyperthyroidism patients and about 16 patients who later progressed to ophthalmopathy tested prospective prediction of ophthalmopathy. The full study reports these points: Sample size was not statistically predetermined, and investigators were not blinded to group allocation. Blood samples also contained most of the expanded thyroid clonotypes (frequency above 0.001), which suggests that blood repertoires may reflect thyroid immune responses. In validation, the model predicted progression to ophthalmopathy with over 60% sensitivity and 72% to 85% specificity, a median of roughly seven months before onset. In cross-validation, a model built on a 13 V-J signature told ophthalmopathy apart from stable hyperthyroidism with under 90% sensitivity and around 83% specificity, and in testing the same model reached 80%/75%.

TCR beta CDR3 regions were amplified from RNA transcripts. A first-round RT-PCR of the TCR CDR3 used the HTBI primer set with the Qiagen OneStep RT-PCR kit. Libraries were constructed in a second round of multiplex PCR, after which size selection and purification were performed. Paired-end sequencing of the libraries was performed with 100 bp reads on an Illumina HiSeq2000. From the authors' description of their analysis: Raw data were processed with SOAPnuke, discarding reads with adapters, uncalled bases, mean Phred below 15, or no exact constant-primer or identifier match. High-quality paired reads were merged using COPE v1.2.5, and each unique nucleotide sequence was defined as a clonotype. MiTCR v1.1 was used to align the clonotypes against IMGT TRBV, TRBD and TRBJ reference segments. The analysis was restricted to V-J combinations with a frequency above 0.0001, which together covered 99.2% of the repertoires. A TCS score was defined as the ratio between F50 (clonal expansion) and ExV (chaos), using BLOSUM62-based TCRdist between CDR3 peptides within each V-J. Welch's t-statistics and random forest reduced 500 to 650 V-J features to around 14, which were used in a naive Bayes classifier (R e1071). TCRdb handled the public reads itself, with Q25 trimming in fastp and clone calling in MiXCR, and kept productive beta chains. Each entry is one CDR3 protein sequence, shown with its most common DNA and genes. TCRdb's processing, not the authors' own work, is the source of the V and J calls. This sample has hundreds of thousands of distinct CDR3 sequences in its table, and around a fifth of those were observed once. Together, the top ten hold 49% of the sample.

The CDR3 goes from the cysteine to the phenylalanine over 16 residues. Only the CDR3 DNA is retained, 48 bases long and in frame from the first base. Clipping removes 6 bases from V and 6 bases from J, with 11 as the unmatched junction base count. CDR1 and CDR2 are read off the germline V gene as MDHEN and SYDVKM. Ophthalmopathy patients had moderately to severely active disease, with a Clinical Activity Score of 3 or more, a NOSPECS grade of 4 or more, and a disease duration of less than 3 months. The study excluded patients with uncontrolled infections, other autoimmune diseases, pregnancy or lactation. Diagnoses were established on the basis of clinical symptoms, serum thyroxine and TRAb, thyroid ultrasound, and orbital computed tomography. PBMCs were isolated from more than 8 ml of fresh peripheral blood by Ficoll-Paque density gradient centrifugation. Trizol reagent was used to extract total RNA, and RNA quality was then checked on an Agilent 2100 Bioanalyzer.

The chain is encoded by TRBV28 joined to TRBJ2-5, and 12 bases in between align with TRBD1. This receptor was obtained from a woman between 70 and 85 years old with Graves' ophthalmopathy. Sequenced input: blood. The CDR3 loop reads CASRYTGTGGGKTQYF. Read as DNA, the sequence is TGTGCCAGCAGATACACCGGGACAGGGGGCGGGAAGACCCAGTACTTC.